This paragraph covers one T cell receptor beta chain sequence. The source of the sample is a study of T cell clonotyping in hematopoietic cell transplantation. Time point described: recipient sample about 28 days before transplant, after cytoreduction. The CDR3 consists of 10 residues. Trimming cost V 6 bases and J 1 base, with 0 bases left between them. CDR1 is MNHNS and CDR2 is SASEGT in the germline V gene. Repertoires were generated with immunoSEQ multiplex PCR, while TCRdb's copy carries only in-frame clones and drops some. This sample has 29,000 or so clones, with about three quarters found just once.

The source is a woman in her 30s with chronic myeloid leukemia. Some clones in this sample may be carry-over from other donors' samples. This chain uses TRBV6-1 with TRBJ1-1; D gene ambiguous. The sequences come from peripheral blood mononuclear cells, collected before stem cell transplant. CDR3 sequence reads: CASRNTEAFF. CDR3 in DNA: TGTGCCAGCAGGAACACTGAAGCTTTCTTT.